This T cell receptor (beta chain) emerged from a study of early stage breast cancer tumors. For the study at large: ER+/PR+/HER2- status applied to about 80% of the 16 invasive breast tumors.

General study results and limits: Commonly generated sequences made up most enriched TCRB sequences shared between patients.

TCRdb's copy holds only in-frame clones and misses some; the assay was immunoSEQ multiplex PCR. The sample shows tens of thousands of clones, 80% of them seen only once. This clone was seen only once. Its matching antigen is unknown. Germline CDR1 reads GTSNPN; CDR2 reads SVGIG (reference sequence). V dropped 8 bases and J dropped 10 bases, with 15 bases sitting between them. There are 11 residues in the CDR3. V gene TRBV30 combines with J gene TRBJ2-1, with a tentative D call TRBD2 (5 bases). The sequenced sample was blood. The TCR sequence derives from a person between 60 and 69 years old with breast cancer. CDR3 in amino acids: CAVGGLREQFF. CDR3 nucleotides: TGTGCCGTAGGCGGACTCAGGGAGCAGTTCTTC.